Following are 29 T cell receptor beta chains from one sample sequenced in a study of graft-versus-host responses after intestinal transplantation (dated by TCRdb to about 2021). Preparation of the library involved the immunoSEQ multiplex PCR assay. Drawn from immuneACCESS, this table holds only the in-frame rearrangements with V and J called that TCRdb kept. Clones are partly lost; checked studies trace under half to an unresolved V gene and leave the rest unexplained. The sample includes some 55,000 clones, with 91% observed a single time. The leading ten clones occupy around 5.1% of the sample. Specimen: PBMCs, collected 650 to 670 days after intestinal transplant. Source of these receptors: a human patient who received an intestinal transplant, so some T cells may come from the graft donor.

This chain connects TRBV5-1 to TRBJ1-2; D ambiguous. The V end was cut by 0 bases, the J end by 7 bases, with 7 bases between. There are 12 residues in the CDR3. Germline assignment: CDR1 SGHRS and CDR2 YFSETQ. CDR3 protein: CASSLGEGGYTF. The CDR3 DNA sequence: TGCGCCAGCAGCTTGGGCGAGGGTGGCTACACCTTC.

The chain uses TRBV5-4 and TRBJ2-2; possibly TRBD2 for D (6 bases). The germline V and J ends were trimmed by 0 bases and 5 bases, with 23 bases remaining between them. CDR1 is SGHNT and CDR2 is YYREEE in the germline V gene (reference sequence). This CDR3 contains 19 residues. CDR3 nucleotides: TGTGCCAGCAGCTTGGGGAGGGGCGCGAGACTCTTTGGGACCGGGGAGCTGTTTTTT. Its protein is CASSLGRGARLFGTGELFF.

The chain uses TRBV27 and TRBJ1-5; tentatively, D is TRBD1 (6 bases). Between the trimmed V and J ends, which lost 6 bases and 7 bases, there was a span of 16 bases. The germline CDR1 and CDR2 sequences are MNHEY and SMNVEV (reference sequence). The CDR3 covers 14 residues. The CDR3 here is CASSEGHLNQPQHF. The CDR3 DNA reads as TGTGCCAGCAGCGAGGGACACCTAAACCAGCCCCAGCATTTT.

J is TRBJ1-2 and V is TRBV6-5; a possible D gene is TRBD1 (5 bases). This CDR3 comprises 15 residues. Germline-derived CDR1 and CDR2 are MNHEY and SVGAGI. The V end was cut by 2 bases, the J end by 8 bases, with 18 bases between. The CDR3 reads CASSYQSAGRGGYTF. CDR3 bases: TGTGCCAGCAGTTACCAGTCTGCCGGGCGGGGGGGCTACACCTTC.

The chain employs TRBV19 and TRBJ1-3; D call uncertain. V gave up 6 bases and J gave up 0 bases, with 12 bases separating them. Germline V gene lookup returns CDR1 LNHDA and CDR2 SQIVND (reference sequence). This CDR3 is 15 amino acids long. CDR3 DNA sequence: TGTGCCAGTAGGGTCGGACTCATCTCTGGAAACACCATATATTTT. Translation gives CASRVGLISGNTIYF.

The CDR3, as DNA: TGTGCCAGCAGTTTGCGGCAGGGATCCATCTATGAGCAGTTCTTC. This translates into CASSLRQGSIYEQFF. J is TRBJ2-1 and V is TRBV6-6; D is perhaps TRBD1 (5 bases). Trimming removed 4 bases at V and 8 bases at J, with 18 bases between. CDR1 and CDR2 from the germline V gene are MNHNY and SVGAGI (reference sequence). The CDR3 is 15 residues long.

This clone was observed once. The rearrangement uses TRBV6-1 and TRBJ1-5, with D unclear. This CDR3 contains 13 residues. From germline, CDR1 is MNHNS and CDR2 SASEGT. Deletions cut 9 bases from V and 5 bases from J, with 14 bases between. CDR3 residues: CASHGGIHQPQHF. CDR3 nucleotides: TGTGCCAGTCACGGTGGGATTCATCAGCCCCAGCATTTT.

The genes are TRBV6-1 and TRBJ2-7, with 7 bases lining up with TRBD1. This CDR3 comprises 13 residues. Germline trimming cut 8 bases from V and 0 bases from J; bases unmatched to any gene: 4. Germline CDR1 is MNHNS and CDR2 is SASEGT. This CDR3 reads CASVGTVSYEQYF. CDR3 DNA sequence: TGTGCCAGCGTGGGGACAGTCTCCTACGAGCAGTACTTC.

The J gene is TRBJ2-3, the V gene TRBV10-2; TRBD2 matches 13 bases. The CDR3 covers 18 residues. Germline loops: CDR1 WSHSY, CDR2 SAAADI. V was clipped by 0 bases and J by 4 bases; unmatched bases: 7. The CDR3 protein is CASSESGLAGRSADTQYF. In DNA, the CDR3 is TGCGCCAGCAGTGAGTCGGGACTAGCGGGGAGGTCGGCAGATACGCAGTATTTT.

The rearrangement links TRBV12-5 to TRBJ1-5; TRBD1 matches 8 bases. This CDR3 has 17 amino acids. Germline CDR1 LGHNT, CDR2 FRNRAP. The J segment lost 6 bases and the V segment lost 0 bases, leaving 10 bases of the junction unmatched. The CDR3 DNA follows: TGTGCTAGTGGTTTGGTACAGGGGGGAACGCTCGGTCAGCCCCAGCATTTT. It yields the protein CASGLVQGGTLGQPQHF.

V gene TRBV5-4 combines with J gene TRBJ2-5; D is tentatively TRBD1 or TRBD2 (6 bases each). The DNA matches TRBJ2-7 better at its end, which makes the J call doubtful. Germline CDR1 is SGHNT and CDR2 is YYREEE (reference sequence). This CDR3 is built from 13 residues. CDR3 coding DNA: TGTGCCAGCAGCCGGGGGCAGTCGTACGAGCAGTACTTC. Translation gives CASSRGQSYEQYF.

This chain links TRBV6-5 with TRBJ1-1; D is possibly TRBD1 (5 bases). Trimming cost V 4 bases and J 0 bases, with 12 bases left between them. This CDR3 has 15 residues. Germline loops: CDR1 MNHEY, CDR2 SVGAGI. This CDR3 reads CASSLGGGMNTEAFF. The CDR3 DNA reads as TGTGCCAGCAGTTTAGGCGGGGGGATGAACACTGAAGCTTTCTTT.

In nucleotides, the CDR3 is TGTGCCAGCAGCTTGGCCGCGGGGCTAGCGGGGACCGAGCAGTACTTC. Protein product: CASSLAAGLAGTEQYF. The J gene is TRBJ2-7, the V gene TRBV5-4; TRBD2 agrees at 9 bases. With 0 bases clipped from V and 6 bases from J, the junction kept 10 bases outside the gene matches. CDR3 length: 16 residues. Germline lookup yields CDR1 SGHNT and CDR2 YYREEE (reference sequence).

V usage is TRBV7-6 and J usage is TRBJ2-5; D is possibly TRBD1 (6 bases). With 4 bases removed from V and 2 bases from J, the gap between germline ends came to 23 bases. The CDR3 loop spans 18 amino acids. Germline CDR1 reads SGHVS; CDR2 reads FNYEAQ. CDR3 bases: TGTGCCAGCAGCTCCTTATCTTGGACAGAACGACCTCAAGAGACCCAGTACTTC. The encoded protein is CASSSLSWTERPQETQYF.

The CDR3 sequence: CASKPGGARTEAFF. The CDR3 DNA follows: TGTGCCAGTAAACCAGGGGGCGCGAGAACTGAAGCTTTCTTT. The chain recombines TRBV19 with TRBJ1-1; TRBD1 agrees at 8 bases. V was clipped by 7 bases and J by 5 bases; unmatched bases: 9. Germline CDR1 is LNHDA and CDR2 is SQIVND (reference sequence). The CDR3 contains 14 residues.

The chain has TRBV7-9 and TRBJ1-2; D gene ambiguous. In germline, CDR1 is SEHNR, CDR2 FQNEAQ (reference sequence). The germline V and J ends were trimmed by 5 bases and 1 base, with 11 bases remaining between them. There are 14 residues in the CDR3. In DNA form, the CDR3 reads TGTGCCAGCAGCCCGAAGAACCTTAACTATGGCTACACCTTC. Protein product: CASSPKNLNYGYTF.

V usage is TRBV5-1 and J usage is TRBJ2-3; weak D call: TRBD2 (5 bases). There are 15 residues in the CDR3. Germline assignment: CDR1 SGHRS and CDR2 YFSETQ. V lost 5 bases and J 3 bases, leaving 16 bases between the germline ends. In DNA, the CDR3 is TGCGCCAGCAGGGAGGCGGGTGGCGTGACAGATACGCAGTATTTT. Translating it yields CASREAGGVTDTQYF.

Points on this clone: One end of the junction fails to match germline, which may point to a read error. The chain carries TRBV5-6 and TRBJ2-5; 9 bases agree with TRBD2. Germline V lookup: CDR1 SGHDT, CDR2 YYEEEE. CDR3 length: 13 amino acids. In DNA form, the CDR3 reads TGTGCCAGCAGCTCTAGCGGGGCGGAGACCCGGTACTTC. Protein product: CASSSSGAETRYF.

The rearrangement uses TRBV6-6 and TRBJ1-2; D gene ambiguous. V lost 0 bases to trimming and J lost 0 bases, with 5 bases between them. This CDR3 contains 14 residues. Germline values: CDR1 MNHNY, CDR2 SVGAGI (reference sequence). As DNA, the CDR3 is TGTGCCAGCAGTTACTCTGGCACTAACTATGGCTACACCTTC. The encoded protein is CASSYSGTNYGYTF.

The chain is built from TRBV7-2 and TRBJ1-2, with TRBD1 as a possible D gene (6 bases). CDR3 length: 15 amino acids. CDR1 and CDR2 (germline): SGHTA, FQGNSA. V was shortened by 5 bases and J by 5 bases, with 18 bases between the two germline ends. CDR3 loop: CASSAQTGTPYGYTF. The DNA of the CDR3 is TGTGCCAGCAGCGCCCAAACCGGGACACCGTATGGCTACACCTTC.

The J gene is TRBJ2-1, the V gene TRBV11-2; 8 bases are shared with TRBD1. The V gene end was trimmed by 2 bases and the J gene end by 3 bases; junction bases not matched to a gene: 3. The CDR3 loop spans 15 amino acids. Germline CDR1 is SGHAT and CDR2 is FQNNGV. The CDR3 coding sequence is TGTGCCAGCAGCTTACAGGGGGCGGGCTACAATGAGCAGTTCTTC. This translates into CASSLQGAGYNEQFF. The whole variable domain, remainder taken from reference TRBV11-2 and TRBJ2-1, is EAGVAQSPRYKIIEKRQSVAFWCNPISGHATLYWYQQILGQGPKLLIQFQNNGVVDDSQLPKDRFSAERLKGVDSTLKIQPAKLEDSAVYLCASSLQGAGYNEQFFGPGTRLTVL.

The chain joins TRBV11-3 to TRBJ2-3, with a tentative D call TRBD2 (6 bases). V lost 5 bases and J 6 bases, leaving 12 bases between the germline ends. CDR1 SGHNT and CDR2 YENEEA come from the germline V gene. This CDR3 is 13 amino acids long. The CDR3 DNA sequence: TGTGCCAGCAGCCGACTAGGGGAGGATACGCAGTATTTT. It is translated as CASSRLGEDTQYF.

Comments on this clone: One junction end disagrees with the germline gene, perhaps due to a read error. The chain links TRBV5-6 to TRBJ1-2, with D tentatively TRBD1 (5 bases). The CDR3 extends over 13 amino acids. Per the germline V gene, CDR1 is SGHDT and CDR2 is YYEEEE. The CDR3 loop is CAGSPGGFYGYTF. The CDR3 coding sequence is TGTGCCGGCAGCCCGGGGGGGTTTTATGGCTACACCTTC.

This rearrangement joins TRBV7-9 to TRBJ2-3; 10 bases map to TRBD1. The germline V gene has CDR1 SEHNR and CDR2 FQNEAQ (reference sequence). J gave up 4 bases and V 5 bases, and 6 bases lay outside the gene matches. The CDR3 length is 15 residues. The CDR3, as DNA: TGTGCCAGCAGCCTATGGACAGGGGGGGCAGATACGCAGTATTTT. Amino acid sequence: CASSLWTGGADTQYF.

The rearrangement joins TRBV30 to TRBJ2-5; 7 bases align to TRBD1. V shed 0 bases and J 0 bases; nucleotides not matched to a gene: 13. The germline gives CDR1 GTSNPN, CDR2 SVGIG (reference sequence). This CDR3 spans 18 amino acids. The chain's CDR3 is CAWSVQGRQGPNQETQYF. CDR3 nucleotides: TGTGCCTGGAGTGTACAGGGTCGACAGGGTCCTAACCAAGAGACCCAGTACTTC.

This clone was seen a single time. CDR3 residues: CASSLMGTGGVYEQYF. CDR3 in DNA: TGTGCCAGCAGCTTAATGGGTACAGGGGGCGTGTACGAGCAGTACTTC. This chain uses TRBV11-2 with TRBJ2-7; 9 positions agree with TRBD1. Unmatched junction bases numbered 9, after V lost 2 bases and J lost 4 bases. The CDR3 is 16 amino acids. Looked up from germline, CDR1 is SGHAT and CDR2 is FQNNGV.

The gene calls are TRBV6-5 and TRBJ2-7; 10 bases map to TRBD1. The CDR3 has 13 amino acids. V shed 7 bases, J shed 6 bases, and the junction held 6 bases outside the gene matches. Germline V gene sequence: CDR1 MNHEY, CDR2 SVGAGI. CDR3 region: CASNQGQGGEQYF. In DNA, the CDR3 is TGTGCCAGCAATCAAGGACAGGGGGGCGAGCAGTACTTC.

The chain carries TRBV7-2 and TRBJ2-3, with TRBD2 as a possible D gene (6 bases). The V gene lost 5 bases and the J gene lost 5 bases, with 11 bases spanning the gap. The germline CDR1 and CDR2 sequences are SGHTA and FQGNSA. The CDR3 runs 13 residues. CDR3 nucleotide sequence: TGTGCCAGCAGCACGCGGACTAAAGATACGCAGTATTTT. This sequence encodes CASSTRTKDTQYF. Drawing the rest from reference TRBV7-2 and TRBJ2-3, the complete variable domain is GAGVSQSPSNKVTEKGKDVELRCDPISGHTALYWYRQSLGQGLEFLIYFQGNSAPDKSGLPSDRFSAERTGGSVSTLTIQRTQQEDSAVYLCASSTRTKDTQYFGPGTRLTVL.

V gene TRBV4-1 combines with J gene TRBJ2-7; D may be TRBD1 (6 bases). The CDR3 loop spans 15 amino acids. Germline loops: CDR1 MGHRA, CDR2 YSYEKL. V lost 3 bases and J lost 4, with 16 bases in between. The CDR3 DNA follows: TGCGCCAGCAGCCAGGTCAGGGGTAATTCGTACGAGCAGTACTTC. It translates to CASSQVRGNSYEQYF.